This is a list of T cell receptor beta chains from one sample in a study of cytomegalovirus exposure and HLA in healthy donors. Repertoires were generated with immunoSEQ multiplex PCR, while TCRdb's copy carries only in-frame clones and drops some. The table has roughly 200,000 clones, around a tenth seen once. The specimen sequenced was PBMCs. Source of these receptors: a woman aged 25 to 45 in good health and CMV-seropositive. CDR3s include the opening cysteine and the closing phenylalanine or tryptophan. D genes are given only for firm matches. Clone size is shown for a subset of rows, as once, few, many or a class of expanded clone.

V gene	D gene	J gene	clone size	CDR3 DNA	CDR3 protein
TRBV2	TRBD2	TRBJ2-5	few	TGTGCCAGCAGGAGGACTAGCGGGGGGCAAGAGACCCAGTACTTC	CASRRTSGGQETQYF
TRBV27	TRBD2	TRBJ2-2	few	TGTGCCAGCAGCCCGCCTCGGGAGGGCTACACCGGGGAGCTGTTTTTT	CASSPPREGYTGELFF
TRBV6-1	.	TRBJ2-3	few	TGTGCCAGCAGGGAACCCAAAGGGGCGCAGTATTTT	CASREPKGAQYF
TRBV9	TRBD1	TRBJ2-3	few	TGTGCCAGCAGCTGGGGACAGGGGAGGACAGATACGCAGTATTTT	CASSWGQGRTDTQYF
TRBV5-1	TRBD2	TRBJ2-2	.	TGCGCCAGCAGCCCTGTGACTAGCGGGAGGGCGGCCGGGGAGCTGTTTTTT	CASSPVTSGRAAGELFF
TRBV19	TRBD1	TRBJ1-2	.	TGTGCCAGTAGTAAAAGGACAGGCTATGGCTACACCTTC	CASSKRTGYGYTF
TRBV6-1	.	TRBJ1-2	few	TGTGCCAGCAGTGACAGGGATGGCTACACCTTC	CASSDRDGYTF
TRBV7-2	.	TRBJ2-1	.	TGTGCCAGCAGCCCCTGGGCTAGCTTACTCTTGTCCTACAATGAGCAGTTCTTC	CASSPWASLLLSYNEQFF
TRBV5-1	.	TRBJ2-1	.	TGCGCCAGCAGTGGAGGTGGGCCTTACAATGAGCAGTTCTTC	CASSGGGPYNEQFF
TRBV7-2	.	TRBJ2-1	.	TGTGCCAGCAGCTTAGTAACGGGTAGGTCCCGCAATGAGCAGTTCTTC	CASSLVTGRSRNEQFF
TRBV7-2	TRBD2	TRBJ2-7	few	TGTGCCAGCAGCTCGACTAGCGGGAGTACGAACGAGCAGTACTTC	CASSSTSGSTNEQYF
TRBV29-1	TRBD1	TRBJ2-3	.	TGCAGCTTCGCCGGACAGGGCCTAAACCCTAGCACAGATACGCAGTATTTT	CSFAGQGLNPSTDTQYF
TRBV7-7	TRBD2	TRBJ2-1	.	TGTGCCAGCAGCTTAGTCGTCGGCGGGGGTACCTACAATGAGCAGTTCTTC	CASSLVVGGGTYNEQFF
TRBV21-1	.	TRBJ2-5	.	TGTGCCAGCAGCAAAGCTTCCGGGACTAGCGTCCATCTGGACCAGTACTTC	CASSKASGTSVHLDQYF
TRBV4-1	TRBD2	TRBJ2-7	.	TGCGCCAGCAGCCAACACCCTAGCGGGAGGGAGTACGAGCAGTACTTC	CASSQHPSGREYEQYF
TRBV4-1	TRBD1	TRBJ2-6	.	TGCGCCAGTAACAGGGGAGGGGCCAACGTCCTGACTTTC	CASNRGGANVLTF
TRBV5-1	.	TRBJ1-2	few	TGCGCCAGCAGCCCGGGGGGCAGCTATGGCTACACCTTC	CASSPGGSYGYTF
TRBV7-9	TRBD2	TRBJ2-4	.	TGTGCCAGCAGCTTAACAGGGGAGGGGACTAGCGGGCGCGGAGGCATTCAGTACTTC	CASSLTGEGTSGRGGIQYF
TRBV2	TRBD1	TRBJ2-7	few	TGTGCCAGCAGTGTCGACTGGGACAGGGTCTACGAGCAGTACTTC	CASSVDWDRVYEQYF
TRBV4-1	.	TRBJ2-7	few	TGCGCCGGCAGCCAAGAAGTTGGGGAGTTCTACGAGCAGTACTTC	CAGSQEVGEFYEQYF
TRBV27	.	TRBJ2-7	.	TGTGCCAGCAGTTTGGCAGCGACCTACGAGCAGTACTTC	CASSLAATYEQYF
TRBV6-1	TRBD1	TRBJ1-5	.	TGTGCCAGCAGTGAAGCTCCAGGGGGCAGAGGTCAGCCCCAGCATTTT	CASSEAPGGRGQPQHF
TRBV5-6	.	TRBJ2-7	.	TGTGCCAGCAGCTTTGGCAGGGCCTCCTACGAGCAGTACTTC	CASSFGRASYEQYF
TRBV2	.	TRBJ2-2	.	TGTGCCAGCAGTGAAGAGGGGCTGGTCACCGGGGAGCTGTTTTTT	CASSEEGLVTGELFF
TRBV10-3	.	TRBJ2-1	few	TGTGCCATCAGTGGAGTTGGAGATGAGCAGTTCTTC	CAISGVGDEQFF
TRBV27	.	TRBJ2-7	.	TGTGCCAGCAGTTTAGCAGGGTGGGGCGAGCAGTACTTC	CASSLAGWGEQYF
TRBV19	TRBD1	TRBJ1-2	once	TGTGCCAGTAGTAGGACAGGGGGCGGTTATGGCTACACCTTC	CASSRTGGGYGYTF
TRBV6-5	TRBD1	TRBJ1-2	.	TGTGCCAGCAGCTGGGACAGGTCCTATGGCTACACCTTC	CASSWDRSYGYTF
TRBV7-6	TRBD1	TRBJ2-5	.	TGTGCCAGCAGCTCCGCAGGGGGCGAGGTGGAGACCCAGTACTTC	CASSSAGGEVETQYF
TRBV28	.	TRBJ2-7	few	TGTGCCAGCAGTTTTCCTCCGCGGGCGCACTCCTACGAGCAGTACTTC	CASSFPPRAHSYEQYF
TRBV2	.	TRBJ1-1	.	TGTGCCAGCCTATACAGGGTAGGCACTGAAGCTTTCTTT	CASLYRVGTEAFF